This TCR beta chain was recovered during a study of T-cell memory formation after mild COVID-19. Study context: TCR clusters mostly belonged to single donors. Findings of the study overall: Certain responding clones were present in pre-infection memory, suggesting participation of cross-reactive memory. Clones shrinking between day 15 and 85 showed a balanced CD4/CD8 split, and those that grew later tilted toward CD4+.

Turning to this clonotype: Its antigen remains unknown.

V was trimmed by 1 base and J by 5 bases, leaving 4 bases between them. This CDR3 contains 11 residues. CDR1 is SGHDT and CDR2 is YYEEEE in the germline V gene. TCRdb re-called the 5' RACE reads through MiXCR, storing one row per CDR3 protein. The sample includes 80,000 to 95,000 distinct CDR3 sequences, around 25% seen only once; the top ten take roughly 39%. The sample consisted of PBMCs or a T cell subset sorted from them (not recorded which). This sequence was found in a man younger than 35 who had mild COVID-19 (a few samples of this study predate the infection). Cell type and time point are not known. V is TRBV5-6 and J is TRBJ2-7, with D uncertain. In nucleotides, the CDR3 is TGTGCCAGCAGCTTGATGAACGAGCAGTACTTC. This translates into CASSLMNEQYF.